This T cell receptor (beta chain) was identified in a study of molecular identifiers for immune sequencing clone quantification. The study, taken as a whole, reports: Sizes of clones that are highly expanded could be underestimated (if identical TCR molecules share a barcode).

V lost 4 bases to trimming and J lost 0 bases, with 11 bases between them. Per germline, CDR1 SGHRS and CDR2 YFSETQ. This CDR3 is built from 14 residues. MiXCR, applied by TCRdb to the PCR reads, yields one record per CDR3 protein. Seen here are some 100,000 distinct CDR3 sequences, over 30% observed once, and the top ten hold around 4%. Construction of naive CD8 libraries employed about 20,000 to 1,100,000 sorted cells together with 10%, 30% or 50% RNA. Sorting was used to obtain naive CD8 T cells (CD8+CD4-CCR7+CD45RA+). Notes on this clonotype: What it recognizes is unknown.

The sequence came from a human donor in good health. Some libraries in this study had Jurkat cell RNA spiked in. The sample consisted of naive CD8+ T cells from blood, with Jurkat cell RNA spiked in. The subset: FACS-sorted CD8+CD4-CCR7+CD45RA+ naive T cells. The chain recombines TRBV5-1 with TRBJ2-7; no clear D gene. The CDR3 here is CASSAQHSSYEQYF. The CDR3 nucleotides are TGCGCCAGCAGCGCACAACACAGCTCCTACGAGCAGTACTTC.